What follows is one TCR beta chain and its context. Its target is unknown. This sample was included in a study of regulatory T cells in long-lasting Graves disease. Time point: newly diagnosed GD, antithyroid drugs for less than 3 months. Extracted PBMC RNA gave rise to the TCR library. All patients originated from an endocrinology department located in Xi'an, China. General observations from the study: The TCR repertoire of persistent Graves' patients was less diverse than that of newly diagnosed ones.

HTBI primers from iRepertoire and Arm-PCR of CDR3 regions yielded the TCR beta libraries. TCRdb redid the calling of the multiplex PCR reads with MiXCR, one entry per CDR3 protein. The sample carries 350,000 to 450,000 distinct CDR3 sequences, approximately 15% recorded once. The same data also went into a second study, on T cells in Graves' hyperthyroidism and ophthalmopathy. This second report adds: With the HTBI primer set, the TCR CDR3 went through a first round of RT-PCR.

This receptor was identified in a man in his forties with Graves disease. The sample was peripheral blood mononuclear cells (PBMCs), taken at new diagnosis, from a patient treated with antithyroid drugs.

CDR3 bases: TGTGCCAGCAGCTCCAAACCGAACACTGAAGCTTTCTTT. Amino acid sequence: CASSSKPNTEAFF. The chain uses TRBV7-8 and TRBJ1-1, with D unclear. The CDR3 is made up of 13 amino acids. CDR1 and CDR2 (germline): SGHVS, FQNEAQ. V lost 4 bases, J lost 1 base, and 7 bases lay in between. Complete variable domain (other parts from reference TRBV7-8 and TRBJ1-1): GAGVSQSPRYKVAKRGQDVALRCDPISGHVSLFWYQQALGQGPEFLTYFQNEAQLDKSGLPSDRFFAERPEGSVSTLKIQRTQQEDSAVYLCASSSKPNTEAFFGQGTRLTVV.